A selection of T cell receptor beta chains follows, all from one sample in a study of beta chain features in type 1 diabetes. Clones were sequenced by immunoSEQ multiplex PCR, and TCRdb holds only the in-frame ones, with some missing. The sample records around 710,000 clones, around 12% being singletons. The sample consisted of naive CD4+ T cells from blood. The receptors stem from a man aged 30 to 39 with type 1 diabetes. The conserved cysteine and the conserved F or W are not part of the CDR3 here.

J	V	CDR3
TRBJ2-5	TRBV5-1	ASSLDTVQETQY
TRBJ1-6	TRBV5-1	ASSLDTGSAYNSPLH
TRBJ2-3	TRBV10-3	ATESGVGTDTQY
TRBJ2-5	TRBV4-3	ASSMRTGWSETQY
TRBJ2-6	TRBV7-9	ASTRPGLIISGANVLT
TRBJ1-2	TRBV27	ASSFDRRHNYGYT
TRBJ2-7	TRBV18	ASSPQSYEQY
TRBJ1-6	TRBV30	AWGGEFNSPLH
TRBJ2-1	TRBV5-1	ASSPGQGAYNEQF
TRBJ2-7	TRBV7-3	ASSLSGTGGYEQY
TRBJ1-1	TRBV7-2	ASSLGAAEAF
TRBJ1-1	TRBV18	ASSPLEGWTEAF
TRBJ2-2	TRBV2	ASRGLNTGELF
TRBJ2-1	TRBV18	ASSPRSGLDGEQF
TRBJ1-1	TRBV29-1	SVPSGTQENTEAF
TRBJ1-6	TRBV5-4	ASNPQGNSPLH
TRBJ1-2	TRBV29-1	SVERQGVYGYT
TRBJ1-4	TRBV30	AWTSGPGGNEKLF
TRBJ2-3	TRBV18	ASSPAADTQY
TRBJ2-7	TRBV27	ASSKREGSEQY
TRBJ2-3	TRBV7-2	ASSRDTGSTDTQY
TRBJ2-1	TRBV19	ASSPLFGAYNEQF
TRBJ2-3	TRBV19	ASSNVGVAGDTQY
TRBJ2-5	TRBV7-9	ASSLASGGSPWGETQY
TRBJ2-7	TRBV28	ASSLSAGVY
TRBJ2-1	TRBV5-6	ASSLGRQAIYNEQF
TRBJ2-2	TRBV14	ASSRVTGVTGELF
TRBJ1-1	TRBV9	ASSVEQAPTEAF
TRBJ2-1	TRBV9	ASSVIGRYSYNEQF
TRBJ2-2	TRBV7-2	ASSLRGADTGELF
TRBJ1-4	TRBV18	ASSPDSEKLF
TRBJ2-2	TRBV6-5	ASSRDRGGTGELF
TRBJ2-3	TRBV5-6	ASSPTSKTDTQY
TRBJ1-4	TRBV5-1	ASSPAARGTNEKLF
TRBJ1-1	TRBV5-1	ASSEQADTEAF
TRBJ2-7	TRBV5-1	ASSLNSAYEQY
TRBJ1-2	TRBV13	ASSLGGNYGYT
TRBJ2-5	TRBV11-2	ASSLESGGLLSSQETQY
TRBJ1-1	TRBV25-1	ASSVTGLNTEAF
TRBJ1-6	TRBV5-1	ASSLTSGYNSPLH
TRBJ1-2	TRBV7-3	ASSLEGPPHNYGYT
TRBJ2-4	TRBV4-2	ASSQDPQSKNIQY
TRBJ2-7	TRBV7-2	ASSLGTGLNYEQY
TRBJ2-1	TRBV6-5	ASTRQGLDEQF
TRBJ1-2	TRBV18	ASSTTAGLGYGYT
TRBJ2-1	TRBV7-9	ASSYGVYNEQF
TRBJ1-5	TRBV7-2	ASSLKGWEPQH
TRBJ2-7	TRBV28	ASGTGVYEQY
TRBJ2-7	TRBV18	ASSPQGGGPYEQY
TRBJ2-2	TRBV25-1	ASSDDRDGPGELF
TRBJ2-7	TRBV30	AWSVLYEQY
TRBJ1-2	TRBV7-2	ASSAVRDRVDS
TRBJ1-5	TRBV28	ASTEMGFQPQH
TRBJ2-7	TRBV6-5	ASSRQGSVEQY